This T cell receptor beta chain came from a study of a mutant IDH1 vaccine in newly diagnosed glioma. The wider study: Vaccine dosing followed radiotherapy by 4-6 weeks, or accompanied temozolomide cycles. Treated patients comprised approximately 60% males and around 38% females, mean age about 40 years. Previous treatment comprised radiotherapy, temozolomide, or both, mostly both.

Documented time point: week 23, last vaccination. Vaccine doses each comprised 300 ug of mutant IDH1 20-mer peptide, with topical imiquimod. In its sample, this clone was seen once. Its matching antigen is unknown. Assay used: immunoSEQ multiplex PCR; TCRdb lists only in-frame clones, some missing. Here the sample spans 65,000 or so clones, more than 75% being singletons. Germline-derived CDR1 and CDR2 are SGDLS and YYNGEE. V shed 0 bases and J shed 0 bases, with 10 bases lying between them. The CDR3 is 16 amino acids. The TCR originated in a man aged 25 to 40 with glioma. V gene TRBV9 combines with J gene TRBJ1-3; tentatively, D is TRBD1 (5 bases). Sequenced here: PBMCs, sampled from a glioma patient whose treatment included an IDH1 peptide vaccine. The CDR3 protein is CASSVVFGGSGNTIYF. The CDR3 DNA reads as TGTGCCAGCAGCGTAGTTTTCGGGGGCTCTGGAAACACCATATATTTT.